This T cell receptor (beta chain) was captured by sequencing in a study of T cells after yellow fever vaccination. This clonotype was seen at least ten times. Study-level results: The bulk population could contribute abundant contaminating clonotypes to FACS-sorted repertoires.

MiXCR, applied by TCRdb to the 5' RACE reads, yields one record per CDR3 protein. The sample has under 50,000 distinct CDR3 sequences, approximately 6.3% seen once; the top ten hold 8.5% to 12%. Germline assignment: CDR1 SEHNR and CDR2 FQNEAQ (reference sequence). Trimming took 6 bases from V and 1 from J, leaving 8 bases between them. CDR3 length: 13 amino acids. The chain has TRBV7-9 and TRBJ2-3; D gene ambiguous. The TCR was taken from a man in his thirties or forties who received the YFV17D yellow fever vaccine. Specimen: PBMCs, either bulk or a sorted T-cell subset (CD4+, CD8+, memory, or dextramer-sorted; not recorded which), collected 45 days after the yellow fever booster vaccination. The CDR3 DNA sequence: TGTGCCAGCAGGCCGGCTGGCACAGATACGCAGTATTTT. The encoded protein is CASRPAGTDTQYF.